This T cell receptor beta chain is from a study of blood T cell repertoires in COVID-19. This clone was seen more than once but under ten times. Unmatched junction bases numbered 9, after V lost 8 bases and J lost 0 bases. Germline V gene data show CDR1 as KGHDR and CDR2 as SFDVKD. CDR3 length equals 15 residues. The data were produced by immunoSEQ multiplex PCR, yet TCRdb's version contains in-frame clones alone and is incomplete. The sample carries around 100,000 clones, approximately 85% recorded once. Sequencing was done on a sample of peripheral blood. The chain uses TRBV24-1 and TRBJ2-7, with 7 bases identical to TRBD1. The source is a human donor in a cohort sampled during active COVID-19. The chain's CDR3 is CATTDRVESSYEQYF. DNA of the CDR3: TGTGCCACCACCGACAGGGTGGAGAGCTCCTACGAGCAGTACTTC.